These 27 T cell receptor beta chains came from one sample sequenced in a study of T cells in Graves' hyperthyroidism and ophthalmopathy. What was amplified from RNA transcripts were TCR beta CDR3 regions. HTBI primers drove first-round RT-PCR of the TCR CDR3. TCRdb reprocessed the multiplex PCR reads via MiXCR and lists one record per CDR3 protein. Of a few hundred thousand distinct CDR3 sequences listed, 15% to 19% are singletons. Sequenced material: blood. These receptors all come from a woman under 40 with Graves' hyperthyroidism.

This chain uses TRBV5-5 with TRBJ2-4, with 10 bases aligning to TRBD1. The CDR3 totals 16 residues. Germline loops: CDR1 SGHKS, CDR2 YYEKEE (reference sequence). V dropped 4 bases and J dropped 6; count of bases not matched to a gene: 10. The chain's CDR3 is CASSLDRGLFRNIQYF. CDR3 in DNA: TGTGCCAGCAGCCTCGACAGGGGGCTTTTCAGAAACATTCAGTACTTC.

This clonotype was counted at least ten times. The chain employs TRBV3-1 and TRBJ2-7; TRBD2 agrees at 8 bases. The CDR3 length is 15 residues. J lost 4 bases, V lost 1 base, and 6 bases had no gene match. Per germline, CDR1 LGHDT and CDR2 YNNKEL (reference sequence). The CDR3 is CASSQGTGGEYEQYF. The CDR3 nucleotides read TGTGCCAGCAGCCAAGGGACGGGAGGGGAGTACGAGCAGTACTTC.

The chain recombines TRBV30 with TRBJ2-7; no clear D gene. This CDR3 has 11 residues. V shed 3 bases and J shed 6 bases, with 9 bases lying between them. CDR1 is GTSNPN, CDR2 SVGIG, per germline (reference sequence). In DNA, the CDR3 is TGTGCCTGGAGAGCCGGGCCCGAGCAGTACTTC. Its translation is CAWRAGPEQYF.

A word on this clonotype: One end of the junction is discordant with germline, which a read error may explain. The gene calls are TRBV5-5 and TRBJ2-1; 7 positions match TRBD2. The germline CDR1 and CDR2 sequences are SGHKS and YYEKEE (reference sequence). The CDR3 has 16 amino acids. CDR3 nucleotide sequence: TGTGCCAGCAGCTTGGGAACAAGCGGGGAGTACAAGGAGCAGTTCTTC. It translates to CASSLGTSGEYKEQFF.

This chain uses TRBV5-1 with TRBJ1-6; 7 nucleotides line up with TRBD1. With V trimmed by 0 bases and J by 6 bases, 6 bases remained unmatched. CDR3 length: 16 amino acids. Germline V gives CDR1 SGHRS, CDR2 YFSETQ. CDR3 nucleotides: TGCGCCAGCAGCTTGGCGGCGAGACAGGGTAATTCACCCCTCCACTTT. It yields the protein CASSLAARQGNSPLHF.

V gene TRBV7-2 combines with J gene TRBJ2-7; 8 bases are shared with TRBD1. V trimming: 8 bases; J trimming: 2 bases; junction bases outside the gene matches: 8. This CDR3 spans 14 amino acids. CDR1 and CDR2 from the germline V gene are SGHTA and FQGNSA. In nucleotides, the CDR3 is TGTGCCAGCCGTCTGGGGGGACAGGCCTACGAGCAGTACTTC. Protein product: CASRLGGQAYEQYF. Filled out from reference TRBV7-2 and TRBJ2-7, the complete variable domain reads GAGVSQSPSNKVTEKGKDVELRCDPISGHTALYWYRQSLGQGLEFLIYFQGNSAPDKSGLPSDRFSAERTGGSVSTLTIQRTQQEDSAVYLCASRLGGQAYEQYFGPGTRLTVT.

There are many counts of this clonotype. The rearrangement links TRBV5-8 to TRBJ2-3, with 7 bases matching TRBD1. The J segment lost 3 bases and the V segment lost 4 bases, leaving 8 bases of the junction unmatched. Germline lookup yields CDR1 SGHTS and CDR2 YDEGEE. The CDR3 length is 15 residues. The CDR3: CASSPSGGGTDTQYF. For the CDR3, the DNA is TGTGCCAGCAGCCCGTCAGGGGGTGGGACAGATACGCAGTATTTT.

This clonotype has ten or more counts. The chain carries TRBV3-1 and TRBJ2-3; TRBD2 matches 7 bases. Unmatched junction bases numbered 6, after V lost 1 base and J lost 2 bases. This CDR3 contains 16 residues. Germline CDR1 is LGHDT and CDR2 is YNNKEL (reference sequence). CDR3 nucleotide sequence: TGTGCCAGCAGCCAAGTAAGCGGGATATCCACAGATACGCAGTATTTT. It encodes CASSQVSGISTDTQYF.

This clonotype appeared a few times. This chain connects TRBV6-1 to TRBJ2-1; 7 positions agree with TRBD2. The length of the CDR3 is 21 residues. CDR1 is MNHNS and CDR2 is SASEGT in the germline V gene. V lost 4 bases to trimming and J lost 0 bases; unmatched junction nucleotides: 21. The CDR3 spells CASSGRRPTGGPLSSYNEQFF. The CDR3 DNA follows: TGTGCCAGCAGTGGGAGACGACCCACGGGAGGACCCCTCAGCTCCTACAATGAGCAGTTCTTC.

CDR3 sequence reads: CASSYSGTSGRNEQFF. Written as DNA, the CDR3 is TGTGCCAGCAGTTACTCGGGGACTAGCGGGAGGAATGAGCAGTTCTTC. The chain is built from TRBV6-5 and TRBJ2-1; 15 bases are shared with TRBD2. The germline gives CDR1 MNHEY, CDR2 SVGAGI. The junction had 1 base not matched to a gene; V was cut back by 0 bases and J by 7 bases. The CDR3 has 16 amino acids.

This chain links TRBV20-1 with TRBJ2-1; 12 positions match TRBD2. Germline values: CDR1 DFQATT, CDR2 SNEGSKA (reference sequence). J lost 13 bases, V lost 0 bases, and 10 bases had no gene match. The CDR3 runs to 15 residues. In nucleotides, the CDR3 is TGCAGTGCTAGAGATCCTATACTAGCGGGAGGCCACCAGTTCTTC. Translation gives CSARDPILAGGHQFF.

The sample holds many counts of this clonotype. The chain recombines TRBV7-2 with TRBJ2-4; perhaps TRBD1 as D (5 bases). Deletions cut 5 bases from V and 7 bases from J, with 18 bases between. The germline V gene has CDR1 SGHTA and CDR2 FQGNSA. The CDR3 extends over 15 amino acids. In DNA, the CDR3 is TGTGCCAGCAGCCCACCAGCAGGGCTAGGGAACATTCAGTACTTC. Translated: CASSPPAGLGNIQYF.

The CDR3 DNA reads as TGTGCCAGTAGCTTCAGGGAAGGACAAGATACGCAGTATTTT. Protein sequence: CASSFREGQDTQYF. V and J are TRBV19 and TRBJ2-3; D possibly corresponds to TRBD1 (5 bases). The V end was cut by 6 bases, the J end by 5 bases, with 15 bases between. Germline CDR1 and CDR2: LNHDA and SQIVND (reference sequence). This CDR3 contains 14 residues.

In its sample, this clonotype was seen many times. The rearrangement uses TRBV20-1 and TRBJ2-7, with 13 positions matching TRBD2. V was clipped by 5 bases and J by 6 bases; unmatched bases: 7. The CDR3 is 14 residues long. Germline V gene data show CDR1 as DFQATT and CDR2 as SNEGSKA (reference sequence). The CDR3 coding sequence is TGCAGTGCTTGGACTAGCGGGAGAGGGTCCGAGCAGTACTTC. This gives the protein CSAWTSGRGSEQYF.

The V gene is TRBV6-2 or TRBV6-3, the J gene TRBJ2-7; 9 bases fit TRBD2. V trimming: 7 bases; J trimming: 7 bases; junction bases outside the gene matches: 23. The length of the CDR3 is 18 residues. Germline V gene lookup returns CDR1 MNHEY and CDR2 SVGEGT. CDR3 bases: TGTGCCAGCAACGTTAATGGTGAGCGGGAGGCACGATTGGGGGAGCAGTACTTC. Translating gives CASNVNGEREARLGEQYF.

This clonotype was found once. A much larger clone lies a single base off, so this may be a read error. The J gene is TRBJ1-1, the V gene TRBV6-1; D is possibly TRBD1 (5 bases). There are 13 residues in the CDR3. V was pared by 6 bases and J by 0 bases, with 8 bases between. Germline V gene data show CDR1 as MNHNS and CDR2 as SASEGT. The CDR3 DNA is TGTGCCAGCAGGGGACGGGTGAACACTGAAGCTTTCTTT. Translating gives CASRGRVNTEAFF.

This clonotype has at least ten counts. This sequence joins TRBV5-5 and TRBJ2-4, with a possible D match to TRBD1 (5 bases). Trimming stripped 4 bases from V and 9 bases from J, with 17 bases between. The germline V gene encodes CDR1 SGHKS and CDR2 YYEKEE (reference sequence). The CDR3 is 14 residues long. The CDR3: CASSTLGVYGIQYF. CDR3 bases: TGTGCCAGCAGCACCCTAGGGGTATACGGCATTCAGTACTTC.

This clonotype occurred many times. This chain uses TRBV20-1 with TRBJ1-3, with D tentatively TRBD1 (6 bases). Trimming pared 2 bases from V and 3 bases from J, leaving 17 bases between. CDR3 size: 16 residues. CDR1 and CDR2 (germline): DFQATT, SNEGSKA (reference sequence). This chain's CDR3 is CSARTFQGNGGNTIYF. CDR3 bases: TGCAGTGCTAGAACGTTCCAGGGGAATGGTGGAAACACCATATATTTT.

The V gene is TRBV5-4, the J gene TRBJ2-3, with 13 bases aligning to TRBD2. The germline CDR1 and CDR2 sequences are SGHNT and YYREEE (reference sequence). V gave up 4 bases and J gave up 4 bases; unmatched junction bases: 3. The CDR3 sequence is 15 residues long. As DNA, the CDR3 is TGTGCCAGCAGCCGCGGACTAGCGGGAGCAGATACGCAGTATTTT. This gives the protein CASSRGLAGADTQYF.

This clonotype was seen at least ten times. The chain recombines TRBV7-3 with TRBJ1-2; TRBD1 might be the D (5 bases). V lost 1 base and J lost 5, with 8 bases in between. Germline V CDR1 and CDR2: SGHTA, FQGTGA. The CDR3 sequence is 13 residues long. The CDR3 sequence: CASSLSREYGYTF. Here the CDR3 DNA reads TGTGCCAGCAGCTTAAGCAGGGAATATGGCTACACCTTC.

This clonotype was counted ten times or more. The chain is built from TRBV5-1 and TRBJ2-3; 7 bases are shared with TRBD2. CDR3 length: 14 amino acids. With 4 bases clipped from V and 6 bases from J, the junction kept 8 bases outside the gene matches. Germline values: CDR1 SGHRS, CDR2 YFSETQ. The CDR3 nucleotides are TGCGCCAGCAGCCCCTGGACTAGTCACGATACGCAGTATTTT. Its translation: CASSPWTSHDTQYF.

This clonotype was recorded many times. The chain links TRBV20-1 to TRBJ2-1; either TRBD1 or TRBD2 may fit D (5 bases each). The CDR3 spans 14 residues. V lost 7 bases and J lost 0, with 13 bases in between. Per the germline V gene, CDR1 is DFQATT and CDR2 is SNEGSKA (reference sequence). The CDR3 spells CSVPAGASYNEQFF. The CDR3 DNA reads as TGCAGTGTTCCCGCCGGGGCCTCCTACAATGAGCAGTTCTTC.

The V gene is TRBV6-1, the J gene TRBJ2-7, with TRBD1 as a possible D gene (6 bases). Germline loops: CDR1 MNHNS, CDR2 SASEGT. Trimming left V 1 base short and J 3 bases short, with 13 bases between. The CDR3 sequence is 15 residues long. The CDR3 DNA sequence: TGTGCCAGCAGTGAAGGGACAGTTAAAGACTACGAGCAGTACTTC. This codes for CASSEGTVKDYEQYF.

This clonotype showed up many times. The genes are TRBV20-1 and TRBJ1-5, with D possibly being TRBD1 (5 bases). The CDR3 spans 13 residues. Germline V CDR1 and CDR2: DFQATT, SNEGSKA (reference sequence). The V and J ends lost 7 bases and 1 base respectively, with 11 bases between them. CDR3 amino acids: CSGTTASNQPQHF. Written as DNA, the CDR3 is TGCAGTGGAACGACAGCAAGCAATCAGCCCCAGCATTTT.

This clonotype occurred many times. The genes are TRBV20-1 and TRBJ2-7; D unresolved. The CDR3 runs to 12 residues. V shed 1 base and J shed 5 bases, with 9 bases lying between them. Germline V gene lookup returns CDR1 DFQATT and CDR2 SNEGSKA (reference sequence). The DNA for the CDR3 is TGCAGTGCTAGAGGCCCAGCCGACGAGCAGTACTTC. Its translation is CSARGPADEQYF.

The chain employs TRBV6-5 and TRBJ2-7; 9 bases align to TRBD2. Losses at the gene ends were 2 bases for V and 5 bases for J; bases not matched to a gene: 10. This CDR3 region has 16 residues. Germline CDR1 MNHEY, CDR2 SVGAGI. Here the CDR3 reads CASSYMASGIVDEQYF. The CDR3 region has the DNA TGTGCCAGCAGTTACATGGCTAGCGGGATTGTTGACGAGCAGTACTTC.

This clonotype is a singleton in its sample. J is TRBJ2-7 and V is TRBV5-1; 8 bases match TRBD2. The germline V gene encodes CDR1 SGHRS and CDR2 YFSETQ. V lost 4 bases to trimming and J lost 0 bases; unmatched junction nucleotides: 6. The CDR3 has 15 amino acids. The DNA of the CDR3 is TGCGCCAGCAGCGGCCGGAGCGGGGGCTCCTACGAGCAGTACTTC. It translates to CASSGRSGGSYEQYF.